What follows describes a single T cell receptor (beta chain). Treatment denoted: about 20 received Ad26.COV2.S at low or high dose, single or two shots; several received placebo; per-sample allocation not given. Specimen acquisition occurred on day 63 following the initial vaccine or placebo injection. The data were taken from a study of Ad26.COV2.S vaccination and SARS-CoV-2 variants. Across the whole study: Once or twice, 56 days apart, Ad26.COV2.S was delivered intramuscularly.

V was trimmed by 2 bases and J by 7 bases, leaving 12 bases between them. This CDR3 is built from 14 residues. From germline, CDR1 is SGDLS and CDR2 YYNGEE. Libraries were prepared by immunoSEQ multiplex PCR; TCRdb keeps only in-frame clonotypes and omits some of them. The repertoire holds about 400,000 clones, with roughly 80% as singletons. The sample in question was peripheral blood, obtained in a trial of Ad26.COV2.S vaccine versus placebo. This chain joins TRBV9 and TRBJ2-2, with D maybe TRBD2 (6 bases). This sequence originates from a person between 18 and 65 years old who received the Ad26.COV2.S COVID-19 vaccine or a placebo. The CDR3 reads CASSVPSGGGELFF. The CDR3 region has the DNA TGTGCCAGCAGCGTCCCCTCCGGGGGCGGGGAGCTGTTTTTT.